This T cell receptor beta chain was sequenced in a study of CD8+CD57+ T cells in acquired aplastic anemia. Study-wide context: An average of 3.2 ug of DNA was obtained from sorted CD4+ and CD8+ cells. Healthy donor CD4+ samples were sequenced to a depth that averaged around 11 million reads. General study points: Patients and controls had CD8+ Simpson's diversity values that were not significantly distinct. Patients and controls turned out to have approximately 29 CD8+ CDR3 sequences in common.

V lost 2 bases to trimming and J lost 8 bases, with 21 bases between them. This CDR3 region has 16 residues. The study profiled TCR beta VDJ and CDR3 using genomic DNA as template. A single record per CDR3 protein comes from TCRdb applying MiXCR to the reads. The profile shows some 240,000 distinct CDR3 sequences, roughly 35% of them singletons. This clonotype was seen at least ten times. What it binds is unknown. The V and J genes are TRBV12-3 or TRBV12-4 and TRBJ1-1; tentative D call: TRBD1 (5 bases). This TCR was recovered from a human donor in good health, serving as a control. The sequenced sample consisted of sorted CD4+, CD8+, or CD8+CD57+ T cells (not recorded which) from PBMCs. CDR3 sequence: CASSLLRTGTVPEAFF. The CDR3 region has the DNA TGTGCCAGCAGTTTATTGAGGACCGGGACCGTACCCGAAGCTTTCTTT.